Described below is a single TCR beta chain sequence and its context. Its antigen is unidentified. The length of the CDR3 is 14 residues. CDR1 and CDR2 from the germline V gene are MNHEY and SMNVEV (reference sequence). V dropped 3 bases and J dropped 0 bases, with 7 bases sitting between them. The data were taken from a study of beta chain features in type 1 diabetes. Broader study findings: Moderate yet significant TCRB CDR3 shortening was seen in Type 1 diabetes patients in all four CD4+ subsets.

Expressed TCRB transcripts were sequenced, since all the RNA that had been isolated was reverse transcribed. Clones were sequenced by immunoSEQ multiplex PCR, and TCRdb holds only the in-frame ones, with some missing. Of 350,000 to 450,000 clones listed, roughly 13% are singletons. The source is a woman aged 18-35 years with type 1 diabetes. Sequenced input: naive CD4+ T cells from blood. The chain combines TRBV27 with TRBJ2-3; D not certain. The CDR3 is CASSFSVSTDTQYF. The CDR3 DNA follows: TGTGCCAGCAGTTTTTCAGTCAGCACAGATACGCAGTATTTT.